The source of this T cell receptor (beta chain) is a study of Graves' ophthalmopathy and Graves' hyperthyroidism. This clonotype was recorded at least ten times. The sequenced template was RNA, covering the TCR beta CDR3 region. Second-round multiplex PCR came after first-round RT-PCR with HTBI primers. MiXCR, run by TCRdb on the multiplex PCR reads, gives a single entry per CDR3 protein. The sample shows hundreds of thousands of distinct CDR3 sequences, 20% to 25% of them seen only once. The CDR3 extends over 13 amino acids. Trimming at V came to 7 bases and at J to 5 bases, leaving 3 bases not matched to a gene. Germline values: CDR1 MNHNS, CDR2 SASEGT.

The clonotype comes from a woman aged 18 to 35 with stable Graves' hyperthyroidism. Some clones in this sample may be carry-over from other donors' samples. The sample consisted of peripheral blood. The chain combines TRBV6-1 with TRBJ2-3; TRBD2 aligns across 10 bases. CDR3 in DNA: TGTGCCAGCAAAGCGGGAGGGAGAGATACGCAGTATTTT. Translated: CASKAGGRDTQYF.